This T cell receptor beta chain originates from a study of T cell clones after liver transplantation. Study-wide context: A pre-transplant mixed lymphocyte reaction with TCRbeta sequencing defined graft-donor-reactive clones followed in post-transplant blood. HCV positivity affected three of eight recipients; the rest lacked autoimmune or viral indications. General study results and limits: Post-transplant time points were not standardized, so conclusions are preliminary. A significant post-transplant drop in circulating graft-donor-reactive CD4 TCRbeta sequences occurred in most of the 8 subjects.

Sequencing used immunoSEQ multiplex PCR; TCRdb keeps in-frame clones, though not all of them. This sample has nearly 15,000 clones, with around nine tenths found just once. On this clone itself: The antigen remains unidentified.

Specimen: CD8+ T cells from blood, collected before liver transplant. The TCR comes from a human donor who received a liver transplant.

The CDR3 reads CSVEAGAGNEQFF. DNA for the CDR3: TGCAGCGTTGAGGCGGGAGCGGGGAATGAGCAGTTCTTC. The V and J genes are TRBV29-1 and TRBJ2-1; 7 nucleotides agree with TRBD2. CDR1 and CDR2 (germline): SQVTM, ANQGSEA. The J segment lost 7 bases and the V segment lost 3 bases, leaving 6 bases of the junction unmatched. This CDR3 region has 13 residues.